The 24 T cell receptor beta chains reported below all come from one sample, sequenced in a study of T cells after yellow fever vaccination. One entry per CDR3 protein, called by TCRdb with MiXCR from the 5' RACE reads. The data show about 85,000 distinct CDR3 sequences, with more than 10% seen just once and around 24% held by the top ten. The material was CD8+ T cells not binding an NS4B(214-222) dextramer, sorted from PBMCs, obtained less than 25 days after the first yellow fever vaccination. These receptors were obtained from a young man who received the YFV17D yellow fever vaccine.

This clonotype appeared many times. The rearrangement links TRBV29-1 to TRBJ2-1; D perhaps matches TRBD1 (6 bases). Trimming took 7 bases from V and 5 from J, leaving 24 bases between them. Germline lookup yields CDR1 SQVTM and CDR2 ANQGSEA. CDR3 length equals 16 residues. DNA for the CDR3: TGCAGCGCATGGGGATTACAGGGAAAGGCGGACAATGAGCAGTTCTTC. Translating gives CSAWGLQGKADNEQFF.

In nucleotides, the CDR3 is TGCGCCAGCAGCTTGGGGACAGGGGGGCTTTATGAAAAACTGTTTTTT. Translation gives CASSLGTGGLYEKLFF. V and J are TRBV5-1 and TRBJ1-4, with 10 bases lining up with TRBD1. The germline CDR1 and CDR2 sequences are SGHRS and YFSETQ. Unmatched junction bases numbered 5, after V lost 0 bases and J lost 6 bases. The CDR3 covers 16 residues.

This chain links TRBV12-3 or TRBV12-4 with TRBJ1-1, with a tentative D call TRBD1 (5 bases). Trimming left V 8 bases short and J 8 bases short, with 15 bases between. This CDR3 contains 12 residues. CDR3 in DNA: TGTGCCAGCTCGGGGTCTGGGGCGGAAGCTTTCTTT. This sequence encodes CASSGSGAEAFF.

This clonotype showed up just a few times. The rearrangement joins TRBV14 to TRBJ1-2; unclear D gene. The germline V gene has CDR1 SGHDN and CDR2 FVKESK. Trimming removed 2 bases from V and 2 bases from J, with 9 bases in between. The CDR3 spans 14 residues. CDR3 region: CASSQIYSNYGYTF. The CDR3 nucleotides are TGTGCCAGCAGCCAAATATACAGCAACTATGGCTACACCTTC.

Only a few counts were recorded for this clonotype. The V call is TRBV28, the J call TRBJ2-6, with 9 bases identical to TRBD1. Germline trimming cut 5 bases from V and 2 bases from J; bases unmatched to any gene: 7. CDR3 length: 17 residues. The V gene's germline CDR1 is MDHEN and CDR2 SYDVKM. The CDR3 here is CASSPPDRGAGANVLTF. Written as DNA, the CDR3 is TGTGCCAGCAGTCCACCGGACAGGGGTGCTGGGGCCAACGTCCTGACTTTC. Full variable domain (rest looked up from reference TRBV28 and TRBJ2-6): DVKVTQSSRYLVKRTGEKVFLECVQDMDHENMFWYRQDPGLGLRLIYFSYDVKMKEKGDIPEGYSVSREKKERFSLILESASTNQTSMYLCASSPPDRGAGANVLTFGAGSRLTVL.

This clonotype was seen more than once but under ten times. The chain recombines TRBV7-3 with TRBJ2-7, with D possibly being TRBD1 or TRBD2 (5 bases each). Germline lookup yields CDR1 SGHTA and CDR2 FQGTGA. The CDR3 length is 15 residues. V dropped 2 bases and J dropped 3 bases, with 14 bases sitting between them. The CDR3 DNA reads as TGTGCCAGCAGCTTAGGACACGGGGCCTACTACGAGCAGTACTTC. This sequence encodes CASSLGHGAYYEQYF.

This clonotype has only a few counts. The CDR3 DNA follows: TGCAGCGTTGTCGGACGGGACTCCGAGCAGTACTTC. Amino acid sequence: CSVVGRDSEQYF. This rearrangement joins TRBV29-1 to TRBJ2-7, with TRBD2 as a possible D gene (6 bases). The CDR3 is made up of 12 amino acids. With 4 bases removed from V and 6 bases from J, the gap between germline ends came to 13 bases. CDR1 and CDR2 from the germline V gene are SQVTM and ANQGSEA.

This clonotype has just a few counts. V and J are TRBV28 and TRBJ2-3; 10 nucleotides match TRBD2. The V segment lost 3 bases and the J segment 5 bases; nucleotides outside the gene matches: 17. Germline V gene sequence: CDR1 MDHEN, CDR2 SYDVKM. The CDR3 totals 19 residues. CDR3: CASSFGWGRERGGQDTQYF. The CDR3 DNA reads as TGTGCCAGCAGTTTCGGGTGGGGCCGAGAGCGGGGGGGCCAAGATACGCAGTATTTT.

This clonotype was seen at least ten times. This rearrangement joins TRBV6-5 to TRBJ2-2; no definite D call. V was pared by 5 bases and J by 2 bases, with 9 bases between. The CDR3 runs 14 residues. From germline, CDR1 is MNHEY and CDR2 SVGAGI. CDR3 nucleotide sequence: TGTGCCAGCAGTCACGACGGAAACACCGGGGAGCTGTTTTTT. This encodes CASSHDGNTGELFF.

This sequence joins TRBV24-1 and TRBJ2-1; D possibly uses TRBD1 or TRBD2 (5 bases each). CDR1 is KGHDR, CDR2 SFDVKD, per germline. The CDR3 is 15 amino acids. V lost 9 bases and J lost 5, with 19 bases in between. CDR3: CATAGAGNINNEQFF. DNA for the CDR3: TGTGCCACCGCCGGGGCAGGGAACATTAACAATGAGCAGTTCTTC.

The rearrangement uses TRBV5-6 and TRBJ2-2, with no clear D. Germline V gives CDR1 SGHDT, CDR2 YYEEEE. The germline V and J ends were trimmed by 5 bases and 3 bases, with 5 bases remaining between them. The length of the CDR3 is 12 residues. CDR3 in amino acids: CASSYYTGELFF. CDR3 DNA sequence: TGTGCCAGCAGTTACTACACCGGGGAGCTGTTTTTT.

The rearrangement joins TRBV7-2 to TRBJ2-2; D uncertain. The CDR3 runs 13 residues. With 5 bases removed from V and 4 bases from J, the gap between germline ends came to 8 bases. Germline V gene sequence: CDR1 SGHTA, CDR2 FQGNSA. This CDR3 reads CASSPLSTGELFF. CDR3 coding DNA: TGTGCCAGCAGCCCTCTGTCCACCGGGGAGCTGTTTTTT.

This clonotype was seen a handful of times. This chain joins TRBV27 and TRBJ2-1; 8 bases agree with TRBD1. The CDR3 is 17 amino acids. With 2 bases clipped from V and 0 bases from J, the junction kept 6 bases outside the gene matches. CDR1 is MNHEY, CDR2 SMNVEV, per germline (reference sequence). The CDR3 loop reads CASSLVWTGHSYNEQFF. The CDR3 bases are TGTGCCAGCAGTTTAGTTTGGACAGGGCACTCCTACAATGAGCAGTTCTTC.

This clonotype occurred a few times. The chain is built from TRBV12-3 or TRBV12-4 and TRBJ1-2; TRBD1 aligns across 9 bases. The trim removed 2 bases at V and 4 bases at J, leaving 8 bases unmatched. The CDR3 totals 16 residues. The CDR3 spells CASSLIGTGFSYGYTF. The CDR3, as DNA: TGTGCCAGCAGTTTAATCGGGACAGGGTTTTCCTATGGCTACACCTTC.

This clonotype was seen a few times. V usage is TRBV6-2 or TRBV6-3 and J usage is TRBJ2-7; a weak D match, TRBD1 (5 bases). This CDR3 region has 11 residues. In germline, CDR1 is MNHEY, CDR2 SVGEGT. Trimming cost V 5 bases and J 7 bases, with 9 bases left between them. The CDR3 region has the DNA TGTGCCAGCAGTCAGAGGACAGAGCAGTACGTC. As protein: CASSQRTEQYV.

This clonotype came up a few times. CDR3 in amino acids: CASSQDRKGAYTGELFF. The CDR3 DNA reads TGCGCCAGCAGCCAAGATCGGAAGGGGGCGTACACCGGGGAGCTGTTTTTT. The V call is TRBV4-3, the J call TRBJ2-2, with TRBD1 identical over 7 bases. This CDR3 is built from 17 residues. CDR1 LGHNA and CDR2 YSLEER come from the germline V gene. V shed 0 bases, J shed 3 bases, and the junction held 7 bases outside the gene matches.

The count of this clonotype is one. V and J are TRBV29-1 and TRBJ2-7; D unclear. The germline V and J ends were trimmed by 4 bases and 3 bases, with 7 bases remaining between them. Germline loops: CDR1 SQVTM, CDR2 ANQGSEA. This CDR3 is built from 11 residues. In nucleotides, the CDR3 is TGCAGCGTTGTTCTTGACTACGAGCAGTACGTC. Its translation: CSVVLDYEQYV.

The rearrangement joins TRBV7-2 to TRBJ2-7; D is possibly TRBD1 (6 bases). Germline V gene sequence: CDR1 SGHTA, CDR2 FQGNSA. V lost 5 bases and J 0 bases, leaving 11 bases between the germline ends. The length of the CDR3 is 14 residues. The CDR3 DNA is TGTGCCAGCAGCCAGGGGACCAACTCCTACGAGCAGTACTTC. Protein sequence: CASSQGTNSYEQYF.

This clonotype came up once. The genes are TRBV14 and TRBJ2-1; maybe TRBD2 (5 bases). The CDR3 extends over 15 amino acids. Germline V CDR1 and CDR2: SGHDN, FVKESK. V lost 4 bases and J lost 4, with 14 bases in between. DNA for the CDR3: TGTGCCAGCAGCCCCAGAGGACTTTTGTACAATGAGCAGTTCTTC. Its translation: CASSPRGLLYNEQFF.

This clonotype has more than one count but fewer than ten. J is TRBJ2-1 and V is TRBV12-3 or TRBV12-4; D not certain. With 7 bases removed from V and 1 base from J, the gap between germline ends came to 11 bases. This CDR3 contains 14 residues. The CDR3 DNA reads TGTGCCAGCATGTCGACATTTTCCTACAATGAGCAGTTCTTC. Amino acid sequence: CASMSTFSYNEQFF.

This clonotype turned up a few times. This chain joins TRBV19 and TRBJ1-1; maybe TRBD1 (6 bases). This CDR3 comprises 14 residues. V lost 8 bases to trimming and J lost 3 bases, with 16 bases between them. The germline CDR1 and CDR2 sequences are LNHDA and SQIVND (reference sequence). The DNA of the CDR3 is TGTGCCAGTTGGAAGACAGGAGTCGACACTGAAGCTTTCTTT. This gives the protein CASWKTGVDTEAFF. Variable domain in full (rest from reference TRBV19 and TRBJ1-1): DGGITQSPKYLFRKEGQNVTLSCEQNLNHDAMYWYRQDPGQGLRLIYYSQIVNDFQKGDIAEGYSVSREKKESFPLTVTSAQKNPTAFYLCASWKTGVDTEAFFGQGTRLTVV.

V usage is TRBV9 and J usage is TRBJ1-2, with D perhaps TRBD1 (5 bases). Germline V CDR1 and CDR2: SGDLS, YYNGEE. The ends were cut back, 5 bases at V and 4 bases at J, with 12 bases in the middle. CDR3 size: 13 residues. CDR3 in DNA: TGTGCCAGCAGAAAACCGGGGCCCTATGGCTACACCTTC. Translating it yields CASRKPGPYGYTF.

V gene TRBV27 combines with J gene TRBJ2-3; 9 nucleotides line up with TRBD1. Germline V CDR1 and CDR2: MNHEY, SMNVEV (reference sequence). There are 19 residues in the CDR3. J was trimmed by 0 bases and V by 5 bases; bases with no gene match: 15. CDR3 DNA: TGTGCCAGCAGTACCTCCTCCCGGGACAGGGTTCCTAGCACAGATACGCAGTATTTT. Encoded protein: CASSTSSRDRVPSTDTQYF.

The chain employs TRBV20-1 and TRBJ1-1; D gene unclear. The V end lost 1 base, the J end lost 1 base, and 7 bases lay between the germline ends. Germline lookup yields CDR1 DFQATT and CDR2 SNEGSKA (reference sequence). The CDR3 consists of 13 residues. The CDR3 reads CSARARGNTEAFF. The CDR3 DNA sequence: TGCAGTGCTAGAGCGCGTGGGAACACTGAAGCTTTCTTT.